This is a list of T cell receptor beta chains from one sample in a study of blood T cells in healthy people across ages. TCRdb redid the calling of the 5' RACE reads with MiXCR, one entry per CDR3 protein. The table has 1.5 million to 2 million distinct CDR3 sequences, about 28% seen once; the top ten hold about 8%. Sequencing was carried out using blood. The receptor source for this set is a woman under 40 in good health. Both conserved end residues are part of each CDR3. The order of the fields is D gene, clone size, V gene, J gene, CDR3 protein. A D gene is named only where the DNA matches it firmly. Some rows mark clone size as missing; the rest say once, few, many or name a class of expanded clone.

>NA|NA|TRBV7-9|TRBJ1-2
CASSSLGALGYTF
>TRBD1|NA|TRBV29-1|TRBJ1-2
CSVARDSNYGYTF
>NA|NA|TRBV14|TRBJ1-2
CASSQEISYGYTF
>NA|NA|TRBV30|TRBJ1-1
CAWSGGSGEAFF
>NA|NA|TRBV28|TRBJ2-3
CATQGAGGADTQYF
>NA|NA|TRBV28|NA
CASSFIKGVETQYF
>NA|NA|TRBV6-2/TRBV6-3|TRBJ2-3
CASSYSKPVDTQYF
>NA|NA|TRBV18|TRBJ1-2
CASSPPNRDLSSYTF
>TRBD2|many|TRBV7-2|TRBJ2-7
CASSLVSSGSPYEQYF
>NA|NA|TRBV6-5|TRBJ1-2
CASSYSKTVVGYTF
>NA|many|TRBV6-5|TRBJ2-7
CASSPHRDIYEQYF
>NA|NA|TRBV7-9|TRBJ2-1
CASRKLANEQFF
>NA|many|TRBV4-1|TRBJ2-1
CASSQALGVDEQFF
>NA|NA|TRBV29-1|NA
CSVAAGSMKSYEQYF
>NA|few|TRBV5-1|TRBJ1-1
CASSLLTGGHTEAFF
>NA|NA|TRBV6-6|TRBJ1-1
CASSYSSRNTEAFF
>TRBD2|NA|TRBV4-1|TRBJ2-5
CASSLLEGGGVQETQYF
>NA|few|TRBV12-3/TRBV12-4|TRBJ2-7
CASSFWDGHNEQYF
>NA|few|TRBV27|TRBJ2-1
CASWGQGFNEQFF
>TRBD2|NA|TRBV20-1|TRBJ2-3
CSGGTRSGTDTQYF